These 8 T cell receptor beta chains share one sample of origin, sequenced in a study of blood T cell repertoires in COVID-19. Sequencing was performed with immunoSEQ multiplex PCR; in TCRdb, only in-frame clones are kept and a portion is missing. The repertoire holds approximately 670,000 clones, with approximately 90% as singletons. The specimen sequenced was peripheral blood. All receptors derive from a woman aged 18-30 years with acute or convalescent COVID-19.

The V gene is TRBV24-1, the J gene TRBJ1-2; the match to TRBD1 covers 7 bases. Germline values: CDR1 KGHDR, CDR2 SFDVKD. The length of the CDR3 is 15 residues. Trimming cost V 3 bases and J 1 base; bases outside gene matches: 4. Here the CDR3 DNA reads TGTGCCACCAGTGATCGGGACAGTTATAACTATGGCTACACCTTC. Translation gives CATSDRDSYNYGYTF.

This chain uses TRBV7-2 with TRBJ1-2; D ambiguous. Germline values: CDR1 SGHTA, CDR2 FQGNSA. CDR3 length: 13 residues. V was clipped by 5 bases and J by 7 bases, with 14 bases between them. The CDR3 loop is CASSALPLGGYTF. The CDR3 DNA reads TGTGCCAGCAGCGCGCTCCCACTCGGTGGCTACACCTTC.

The DNA of the CDR3 is TGTGCCAGCAGCTTAGTGGGTCCCGGGACAGGATTCTCCTACGAGCAGTACTTC. As protein: CASSLVGPGTGFSYEQYF. The chain uses TRBV7-2 and TRBJ2-7, with 8 bases identical to TRBD1. This CDR3 has 18 amino acids. Germline V CDR1 and CDR2: SGHTA, FQGNSA. V gave up 1 base and J gave up 0 bases; unmatched junction bases: 11.

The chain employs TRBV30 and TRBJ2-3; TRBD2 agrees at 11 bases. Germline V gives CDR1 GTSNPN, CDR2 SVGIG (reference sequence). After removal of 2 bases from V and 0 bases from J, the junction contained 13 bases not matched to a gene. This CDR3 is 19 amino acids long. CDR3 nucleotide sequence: TGTGCCTGGAGTTACCTACTAGCGGGGGTTAGATTTAGCACAGATACGCAGTATTTT. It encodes CAWSYLLAGVRFSTDTQYF.

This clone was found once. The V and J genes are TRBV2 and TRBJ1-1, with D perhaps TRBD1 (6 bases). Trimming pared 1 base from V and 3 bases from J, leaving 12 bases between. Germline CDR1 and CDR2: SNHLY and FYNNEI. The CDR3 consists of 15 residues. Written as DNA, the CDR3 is TGTGCCAGCAGTGAAGAGGCAGGGGTTTACACTGAAGCTTTCTTT. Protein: CASSEEAGVYTEAFF.

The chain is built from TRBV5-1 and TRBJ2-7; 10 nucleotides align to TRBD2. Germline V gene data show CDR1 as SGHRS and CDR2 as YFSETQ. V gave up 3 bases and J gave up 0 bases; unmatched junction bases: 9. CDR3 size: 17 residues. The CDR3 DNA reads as TGCGCCAGCAGCTCTCTTTTAGCGGGGGGCAGCTCCTACGAGCAGTACTTC. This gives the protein CASSSLLAGGSSYEQYF.

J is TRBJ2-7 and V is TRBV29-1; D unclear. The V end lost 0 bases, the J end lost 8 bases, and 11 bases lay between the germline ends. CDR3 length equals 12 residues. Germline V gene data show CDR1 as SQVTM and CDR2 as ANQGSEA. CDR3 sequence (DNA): TGCAGCGTTGAAGATCAGGTGAGCCAGCAGTACTTC. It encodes CSVEDQVSQQYF.

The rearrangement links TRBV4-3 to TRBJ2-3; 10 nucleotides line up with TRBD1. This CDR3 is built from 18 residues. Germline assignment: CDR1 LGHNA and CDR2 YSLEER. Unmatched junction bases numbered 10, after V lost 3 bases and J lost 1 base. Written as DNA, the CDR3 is TGCGCCAGCAGCCAGGGGACAGGGGATGGTTGGGGCACAGATACGCAGTATTTT. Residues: CASSQGTGDGWGTDTQYF.